The entry that follows covers one TCR beta chain sequence. The sample has other DNA sequences that encode this CDR3 too. The data originate from a study of blood T cell repertoires in COVID-19. Sequencing used immunoSEQ multiplex PCR; TCRdb keeps in-frame clones, though not all of them. The sample yields about 370,000 clones, around 90% seen once. Germline loops: CDR1 LGHDT, CDR2 YNNKEL (reference sequence). V lost 1 base and J 0 bases, leaving 7 bases between the germline ends. The CDR3 is 15 amino acids. What was sequenced was peripheral blood. The TCR originated in a woman between 25 and 40 years old with COVID-19, enrolled during active disease. The chain links TRBV3-1 (or the pseudogene TRBV3-2) to TRBJ2-1; no clear D gene. For the CDR3, the DNA is TGTGCCAGCAGCCAAGTTAGGAGCTCCTACAATGAGCAGTTCTTC. Its translation is CASSQVRSSYNEQFF.